The clone carrying this T cell receptor (beta chain) was seen only once. This sample was included in a study of blood T cell repertoires in COVID-19. Study at large: PBMCs, B-cell-depleted T cells, or T cells were the source of the cDNA or gDNA that made up the material.

Only in-frame clones appear in the TCRdb table, and some are missing; sequencing was by immunoSEQ multiplex PCR. The repertoire holds hundreds of thousands of clones, with around 90% as singletons. Germline V lookup: CDR1 MNHEY, CDR2 SMNVEV (reference sequence). The CDR3 length is 12 residues. The ends were cut back, 6 bases at V and 7 bases at J, with 13 bases in the middle. Seattle participants joined during active infection and were tracked over time. The sequenced sample consisted of peripheral blood. The chain uses TRBV27 and TRBJ2-7; the D gene is possibly TRBD2 (5 bases). The receptor comes from a man in his 60s with COVID-19, enrolled during active disease. CDR3 nucleotides: TGTGCCAGCAGCCCGATTGGAGGAGAGCAGTACTTC. It translates to CASSPIGGEQYF.